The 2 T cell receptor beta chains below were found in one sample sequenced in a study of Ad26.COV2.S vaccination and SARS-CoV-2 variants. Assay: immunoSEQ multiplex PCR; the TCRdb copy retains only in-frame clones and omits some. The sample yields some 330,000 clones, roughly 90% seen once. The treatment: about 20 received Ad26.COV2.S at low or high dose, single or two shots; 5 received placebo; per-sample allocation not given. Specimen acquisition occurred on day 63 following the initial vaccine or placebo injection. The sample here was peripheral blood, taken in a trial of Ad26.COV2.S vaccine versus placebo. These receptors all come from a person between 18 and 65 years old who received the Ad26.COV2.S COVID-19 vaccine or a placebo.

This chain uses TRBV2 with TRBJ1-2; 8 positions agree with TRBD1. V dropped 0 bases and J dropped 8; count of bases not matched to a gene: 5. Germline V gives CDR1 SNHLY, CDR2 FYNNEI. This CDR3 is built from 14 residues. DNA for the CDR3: TGTGCCAGCAGTGAAGCGAGGACAGGGACCGGCTACACCTTC. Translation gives CASSEARTGTGYTF.

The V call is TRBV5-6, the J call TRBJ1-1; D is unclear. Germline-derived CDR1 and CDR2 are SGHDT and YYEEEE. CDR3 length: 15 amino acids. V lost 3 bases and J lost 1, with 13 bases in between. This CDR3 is CASSYVAWENTEAFF. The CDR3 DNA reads TGTGCCAGCAGCTATGTCGCCTGGGAGAACACTGAAGCTTTCTTT. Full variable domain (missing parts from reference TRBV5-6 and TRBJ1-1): DAGVTQSPTHLIKTRGQQVTLRCSPKSGHDTVSWYQQALGQGPQFIFQYYEEEERQRGNFPDRFSGHQFPNYSSELNVNALLLGDSALYLCASSYVAWENTEAFFGQGTRLTVV.